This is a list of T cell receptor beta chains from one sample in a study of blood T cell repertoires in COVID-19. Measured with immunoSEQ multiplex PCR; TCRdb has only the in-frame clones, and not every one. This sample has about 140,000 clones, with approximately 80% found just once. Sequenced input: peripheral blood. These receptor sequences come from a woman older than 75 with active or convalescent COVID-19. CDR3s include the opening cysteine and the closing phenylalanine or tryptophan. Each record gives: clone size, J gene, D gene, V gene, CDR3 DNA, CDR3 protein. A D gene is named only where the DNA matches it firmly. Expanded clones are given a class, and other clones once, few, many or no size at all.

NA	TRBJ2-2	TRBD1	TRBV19	TGTGCCAGTAACCCACAGGGGGTGGGCGGGGAGCTGTTTTTT	CASNPQGVGGELFF
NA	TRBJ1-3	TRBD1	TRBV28	TGTGCCAGCAGTTTTCTCGGGACAGGGACCGGAAACACCATATATTTT	CASSFLGTGTGNTIYF
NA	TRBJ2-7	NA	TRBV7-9	TGTGCCACCTCCCAAGAGAGCTCCTACGAGCAGTACTTC	CATSQESSYEQYF
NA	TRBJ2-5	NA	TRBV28	TGTGCCAGCAGTTCAACTCGGACAGAGGATGAGACCCAGTACTTC	CASSSTRTEDETQYF
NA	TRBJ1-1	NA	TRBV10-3	TGTGCCATCAGTGAGCGGAGCACTGAAGCTTTCTTT	CAISERSTEAFF
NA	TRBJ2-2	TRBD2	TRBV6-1	TGTGCCAGCAGTGAAAATCCTAGCGGTTACACCGGGGAGCTGTTTTTT	CASSENPSGYTGELFF
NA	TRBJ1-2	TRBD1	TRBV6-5	TGTGCCAGCAGGAGGACAGGGGACTCTAACTATGGCTACACCTTC	CASRRTGDSNYGYTF
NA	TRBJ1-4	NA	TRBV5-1	TGCGCCAGCAGCCTCACGGGTGCAACTAATGAAAAACTGTTTTTT	CASSLTGATNEKLFF
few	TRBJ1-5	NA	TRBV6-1	TGTGCCAGCAGTGAAAGAGCAATCAATCAGCCCCAGCATTTT	CASSERAINQPQHF
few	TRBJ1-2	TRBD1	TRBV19	TGTGCCAGTAGTCAAAACAGGGGAGGTGACTATGGCTACACCTTC	CASSQNRGGDYGYTF
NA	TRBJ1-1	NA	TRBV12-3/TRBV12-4	TGTGCCAGCTACTATCTCCGCAACACTGAAGCTTTCTTT	CASYYLRNTEAFF
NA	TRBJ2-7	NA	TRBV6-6	TGTGCCAGCAGTTACTCGACACTGGCCTACGAGCAGTACTTC	CASSYSTLAYEQYF
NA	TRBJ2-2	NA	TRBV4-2	TGTGCCAGCAGCCGACAGACGAACACCGGGGAGCTGTTTTTT	CASSRQTNTGELFF
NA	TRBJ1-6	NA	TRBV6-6	TGTGCCAGCAGTTACTCCGCGGGGAATAATTCACCCCTCCACTTT	CASSYSAGNNSPLHF
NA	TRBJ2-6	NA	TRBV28	TGTGCCAGCAGCAGAGGGGCCAACGTCCTGACTTTC	CASSRGANVLTF
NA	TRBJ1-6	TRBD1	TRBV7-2	TGTGCCAGCAGCTTATTTAGGGGGCATTCACCCCTCCACTTT	CASSLFRGHSPLHF
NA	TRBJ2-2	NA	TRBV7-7	TGTGCTAGCAGCCCAACTAGCACTGCGAACACCGGGGAGCTGTTTTTT	CASSPTSTANTGELFF
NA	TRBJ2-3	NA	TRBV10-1	TGCGCCAGCAACCCTAGTAAGTCAGATACGCAGTATTTT	CASNPSKSDTQYF
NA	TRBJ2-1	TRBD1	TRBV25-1	TGTGCCAGCAGTCCCCATATGGGACAGGGAACACACGATGAGCAGTTCTTC	CASSPHMGQGTHDEQFF
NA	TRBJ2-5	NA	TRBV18	TGTGCCAGCTCACCACTCAGGGGTTTACAGACCCAGTACTTC	CASSPLRGLQTQYF
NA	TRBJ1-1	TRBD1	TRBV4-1	TGCGCCAGCAGCGAGCGACAGGGGGGGAACACTGAAGCTTTCTTT	CASSERQGGNTEAFF
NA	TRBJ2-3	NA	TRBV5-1	TGCGCCAGCAGCTTGTTTCAGTCTACGCAGTATTTT	CASSLFQSTQYF
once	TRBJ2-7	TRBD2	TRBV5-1	TGCGCCAGCAGCCCACCCCTAGCGGGGGGGCTGGGGGAGCAGTACTTC	CASSPPLAGGLGEQYF
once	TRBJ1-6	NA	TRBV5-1	TGCGCCAGCAGCTTGGTTCAGGGGCTGGAACCCCTCCACTTT	CASSLVQGLEPLHF
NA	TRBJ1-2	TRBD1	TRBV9	TGTGCCAGCAGATCTGGAGGGGGCCGGGACTATGGCTACACCTTC	CASRSGGGRDYGYTF
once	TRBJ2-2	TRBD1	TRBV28	TGTGCCAGCAGTTTTGGGGACAGGGTGCTGTTTTTT	CASSFGDRVLFF
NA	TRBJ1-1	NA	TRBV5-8	TGTGCCAGCAGTGGGGGGGTATCCATGAACACTGAAGCTTTCTTT	CASSGGVSMNTEAFF
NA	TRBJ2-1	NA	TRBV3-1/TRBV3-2	TGTGCCAGCAGCCGTTCGAGCTCCTACAATGAGCAGTTCTTC	CASSRSSSYNEQFF
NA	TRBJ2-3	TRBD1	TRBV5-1	TGCGCCAGTGCTGGACAGGGCACAGATACGCAGTATTTT	CASAGQGTDTQYF
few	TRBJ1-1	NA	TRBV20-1	TGCAGTGCTAGTCAGATCAGGAACACTGAAGCTTTCTTT	CSASQIRNTEAFF
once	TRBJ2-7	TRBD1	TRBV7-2	TGTGCCAGCAGTCCCCGACAGGGCTACGAGCAGTACTTC	CASSPRQGYEQYF
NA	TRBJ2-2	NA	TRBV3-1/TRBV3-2	TGTGCCAGCAGCCAAGGTCGGGGCACCGGGGAGCTGTTTTTT	CASSQGRGTGELFF
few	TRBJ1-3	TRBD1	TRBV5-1	TGCGCCAGCAGCCCAATCTTGGGACAGGGAAACACCATATATTTT	CASSPILGQGNTIYF
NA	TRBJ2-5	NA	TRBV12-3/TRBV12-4	TGTGCCAGCAGTTTAGGCGGCGGGGAGACCCAGTACTTC	CASSLGGGETQYF
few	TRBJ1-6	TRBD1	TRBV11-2	TGTGCCAGCAGCTTAGCCATCGGAGGGGGCAATTCACCCCTCCACTTT	CASSLAIGGGNSPLHF
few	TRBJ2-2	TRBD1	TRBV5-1	TGCGCCAGCAGCTTAGGGACAGGGGGCACCGGGGAGCTGTTTTTT	CASSLGTGGTGELFF
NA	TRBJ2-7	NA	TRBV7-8	TGTGCCAGCAGCTTAGGACAGTCTTCCTACGAGCAGTACTTC	CASSLGQSSYEQYF
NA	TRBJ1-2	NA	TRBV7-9	TGTGCCAGCAGCTTAGATCCGGGGATCACCTTC	CASSLDPGITF
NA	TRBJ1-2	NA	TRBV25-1	TGTGCCAGCAGTGCCTTAGGACAGAACTATGGCTACACCTTC	CASSALGQNYGYTF
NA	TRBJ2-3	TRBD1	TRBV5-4	TGTGCCAGCAGCGAGGGACAGGGGGCGATGTCAGATACGCAGTATTTT	CASSEGQGAMSDTQYF
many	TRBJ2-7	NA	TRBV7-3	TGTGCCAGCAGCTTAGGAGGTTCAGGCGTTGGTGAGCAGTACTTC	CASSLGGSGVGEQYF
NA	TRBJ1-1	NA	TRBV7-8	TGTGCCAGCAGCCCCAGGACAGCCGTGAACACTGAAGCTTTCTTT	CASSPRTAVNTEAFF
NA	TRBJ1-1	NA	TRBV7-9	TGTGCCAGCAGCACGCAGACAACTCTGGGAGCTTTCTTT	CASSTQTTLGAFF
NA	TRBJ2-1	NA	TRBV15	TGTGCCACCAGCAGAAATCCCGACAATGAGCAGTTCTTC	CATSRNPDNEQFF
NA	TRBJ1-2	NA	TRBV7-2	TGTGCCAGCAGCTCCCAGGGGCGGAAATATGGCTACACCTTC	CASSSQGRKYGYTF
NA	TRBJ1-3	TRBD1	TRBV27	TGTGCCAGCAGAAGTGACAGGGGATCTGGAAACACCATATATTTT	CASRSDRGSGNTIYF
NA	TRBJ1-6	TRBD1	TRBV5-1	TGCGCCAGCAGACAACCAGGGGGAGATTCACCCCTCCACTTT	CASRQPGGDSPLHF
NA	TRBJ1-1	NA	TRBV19	TGTGCCAGTAGTATTCTCGGGGGGAACACTGAAGCTTTCTTT	CASSILGGNTEAFF
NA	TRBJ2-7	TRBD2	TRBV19	TGTGCCAGTAGTATGAACAGCGGGGGAATGTACGAGCAGTACTTC	CASSMNSGGMYEQYF